The T cell receptor (beta chain) described here comes from a study of shared clonotypes between healthy human individuals. The table came from immunoSEQ multiplex PCR; TCRdb's copy has only in-frame clones and leaves some out. The sample carries around 510,000 clones, approximately 95% recorded once. Study results and caveats: It was only blood that was sampled, and tissue repertoires likely differ.

Remarks on this clone: Its specificity is unknown. This same CDR3 is encoded by further DNA sequences in the sample.

This CDR3 spans 12 amino acids. V shed 6 bases and J shed 2 bases, with 6 bases lying between them. The germline V gene encodes CDR1 MDHEN and CDR2 SYDVKM. The sample comprised naive CD4+ T cells sorted from blood. Regarding subset: CD45RA+ positively selected. The sequence derives from a woman aged 25 to 39 in good health. J is TRBJ2-3 and V is TRBV28; D possibly corresponds to TRBD1 (5 bases). The CDR3 loop reads CASSRVTDTQYF. The CDR3 bases are TGTGCCAGCAGCAGGGTCACAGATACGCAGTATTTT.